A single sample gave rise to the 31 T cell receptor beta chains below, sequenced in a study of CD8 T cells in ankylosing spondylitis. Broader study findings: Several highly homologous variants made up a TCR beta motif, and this motif appeared characteristic of ankylosing spondylitis blood.

TCRdb reprocessed the 5' RACE reads with MiXCR, giving one entry per CDR3 protein. Among about 400,000 distinct CDR3 sequences listed, about a fifth were seen once. Their recognized antigens are unknown. The sequenced sample consisted of blood, either unsorted or a sorted T cell fraction (not recorded which). The receptors originated from a male donor with ankylosing spondylitis.

In this sample, this clonotype turned up a few times. This sequence joins TRBV4-3 and TRBJ2-3, with 7 bases that match TRBD2. CDR1 LGHNA and CDR2 YSLEER come from the germline V gene. With V trimmed by 5 bases and J by 3 bases, 5 bases remained unmatched. CDR3 length: 14 residues. The DNA of the CDR3 is TGCGCCAGCAGCGGGGGAGGGTGGACAGATACGCAGTATTTT. Translated, it gives CASSGGGWTDTQYF.

This clonotype has only a few counts. This rearrangement joins TRBV5-6 to TRBJ2-3; 11 nucleotides agree with TRBD2. The germline V gene has CDR1 SGHDT and CDR2 YYEEEE. The junction had 10 bases not matched to a gene; V was cut back by 4 bases and J by 3 bases. The CDR3 runs to 17 residues. The CDR3 protein is CASSDTLRLAGTDTQYF. The CDR3 nucleotides read TGTGCCAGCAGCGATACTCTTAGACTAGCGGGGACAGATACGCAGTATTTT.

This clonotype was detected many times. The chain carries TRBV7-9 and TRBJ1-1; TRBD1 matches at 7 bases. Looked up from germline, CDR1 is SEHNR and CDR2 is FQNEAQ (reference sequence). This CDR3 contains 14 residues. V gave up 4 bases and J gave up 4 bases; unmatched junction bases: 6. CDR3: CASSSLTGVTEAFF. The CDR3 DNA sequence: TGTGCCAGCAGCTCTCTCACAGGGGTCACTGAAGCTTTCTTT. The entire variable domain, with the rest obtained from reference TRBV7-9 and TRBJ1-1, is as follows: DTGVSQNPRHKITKRGQNVTFRCDPISEHNRLYWYRQTLGQGPEFLTYFQNEAQLEKSRLLSDRFSAERPKGSFSTLEIQRTEQGDSAMYLCASSSLTGVTEAFFGQGTRLTVV.

DNA of the CDR3: TGCAGCGTTGAAACCACGGAGCAGTACTTC. Its protein is CSVETTEQYF. V is TRBV29-1 and J is TRBJ2-7, with unresolved D. V dropped 2 bases and J dropped 7 bases, with 6 bases sitting between them. The CDR3 length is 10 residues. The germline V gene has CDR1 SQVTM and CDR2 ANQGSEA.

The rearrangement joins TRBV5-1 to TRBJ2-7; the D gene is possibly TRBD1 (7 bases). V gave up 5 bases and J gave up 2 bases, with 14 bases separating them. This CDR3 comprises 14 residues. Germline assignment: CDR1 SGHRS and CDR2 YFSETQ. CDR3 sequence (DNA): TGCGCCAGCAGATCTCAGGGGGGTACCTACGAGCAGTACTTC. Translating it yields CASRSQGGTYEQYF.

V and J are TRBV7-2 and TRBJ2-3, with 12 nucleotides matching TRBD2. The trim removed 5 bases at V and 6 bases at J, leaving 3 bases unmatched. Germline V gene sequence: CDR1 SGHTA, CDR2 FQGNSA. The CDR3 contains 14 residues. CDR3 residues: CASSKTSGSDTQYF. CDR3 DNA: TGTGCCAGCAGCAAGACTAGCGGGAGTGATACGCAGTATTTT.

In this sample, this clonotype turned up a few times. The chain combines TRBV2 with TRBJ1-3; 9 bases agree with TRBD1. Trimming cost V 4 bases and J 5 bases; bases outside gene matches: 6. CDR1 and CDR2 from the germline V gene are SNHLY and FYNNEI. The CDR3 covers 15 residues. The CDR3 nucleotides read TGTGCCAGCAGTGTCCAGACAGGGGGACGAAACACCATATATTTT. This encodes CASSVQTGGRNTIYF. Together with reference TRBV2 and TRBJ1-3, the CDR3 gives the full variable domain: EPEVTQTPSHQVTQMGQEVILRCVPISNHLYFYWYRQILGQKVEFLVSFYNNEISEKSEIFDDQFSVERPDGSNFTLKIRSTKLEDSAMYFCASSVQTGGRNTIYFGEGSWLTVV.

Comments on this clonotype: One end of the junction is discordant with germline, which a read error may explain. The chain links TRBV9 to TRBJ2-5; either TRBD1 or TRBD2 may fit D (6 bases each). Germline V gene data show CDR1 as SGDLS and CDR2 as YYNGEE. The length of the CDR3 is 14 residues. The DNA for the CDR3 is TGTACCAGCAGCGTGTCGGGGGCGGAGGAGACCCAGTACTTC. This gives the protein CTSSVSGAEETQYF.

The genes are TRBV7-3 and TRBJ2-3, with 8 positions matching TRBD2. The length of the CDR3 is 15 residues. In germline, CDR1 is SGHTA, CDR2 FQGTGA. V gave up 4 bases and J gave up 6 bases; unmatched junction bases: 9. The CDR3 coding sequence is TGTGCCAGCAGCTCCCGCCTAGCGGGTACTGATACGCAGTATTTT. It specifies CASSSRLAGTDTQYF. The full variable domain, in which reference TRBV7-3 and TRBJ2-3 provide the parts outside the CDR3, is GAGVSQTPSNKVTEKGKYVELRCDPISGHTALYWYRQSLGQGPEFLIYFQGTGAADDSGLPNDRFFAVRPEGSVSTLKIQRTERGDSAVYLCASSSRLAGTDTQYFGPGTRLTVL.

This clonotype occurred a few times. The chain carries TRBV6-2 or TRBV6-3 and TRBJ2-7; D perhaps matches TRBD1 (6 bases). CDR3 length: 13 amino acids. The V end lost 6 bases, the J end lost 4 bases, and 13 bases lay between the germline ends. Germline loops: CDR1 MNHEY, CDR2 SVGEGT. The chain's CDR3 is CASRNPRGYEQYF. DNA for the CDR3: TGTGCCAGCAGGAACCCCAGGGGATACGAGCAGTACTTC.

The chain joins TRBV19 to TRBJ2-1, with 11 bases identical to TRBD2. Germline CDR1 LNHDA, CDR2 SQIVND (reference sequence). CDR3 size: 18 residues. The junction had 11 bases not matched to a gene; V was cut back by 7 bases and J by 0 bases. The CDR3 region is CASTLTSGMASSYNEQFF. CDR3 in DNA: TGTGCCAGTACCCTGACTAGCGGGATGGCCTCCTCCTACAATGAGCAGTTCTTC.

This clonotype showed up many times. This chain joins TRBV20-1 and TRBJ2-1, with 8 bases matching TRBD2. The ends lost 6 bases at V and 0 bases at J; junction bases unmatched: 10. The CDR3 runs to 16 residues. Germline values: CDR1 DFQATT, CDR2 SNEGSKA (reference sequence). The CDR3 DNA is TGCAGTGCCCGCCTCCTACTAGCGGCCTCCTACAATGAGCAGTTCTTC. Residues: CSARLLLAASYNEQFF.

This clonotype has more than one count but fewer than ten. This rearrangement joins TRBV6-2 or TRBV6-3 to TRBJ1-5; a possible D gene is TRBD1 (5 bases). The CDR3 totals 13 residues. CDR1 and CDR2 (germline): MNHEY, SVGEGT. V was clipped by 7 bases and J by 7 bases, with 14 bases between them. DNA for the CDR3: TGTGCCAGCAAGGTGGGGCTTGGGCAGCCCCAGCATTTT. Its protein is CASKVGLGQPQHF.

This clonotype was found once. The chain couples TRBV9 to TRBJ2-2; a weak D match, TRBD1 (6 bases). Trimming pared 1 base from V and 5 bases from J, leaving 12 bases between. The germline CDR1 and CDR2 sequences are SGDLS and YYNGEE. The CDR3 has 15 residues. The CDR3 here is CASSVRQERTGELFF. Written as DNA, the CDR3 is TGTGCCAGCAGCGTAAGACAGGAAAGAACCGGGGAGCTGTTTTTT.

The chain recombines TRBV10-2 with TRBJ1-2; D may be TRBD1 (5 bases). V was shortened by 2 bases and J by 2 bases, with 9 bases between the two germline ends. Germline CDR1 WSHSY, CDR2 SAAADI. The length of the CDR3 is 14 residues. This chain's CDR3 is CASSEQGGNYGYTF. The CDR3 DNA reads TGCGCCAGCAGTGAGCAGGGAGGGAACTATGGCTACACCTTC.

This clonotype was recorded a few times. The rearrangement uses TRBV25-1 and TRBJ2-5; D unresolved. The CDR3 consists of 13 residues. Germline V gene data show CDR1 as MGHDK and CDR2 as SYGVNS. Trimming took off 4 bases at V and 1 base at J, with 7 bases between the two ends. CDR3 loop: CASSVRFQETQYF. The DNA of the CDR3 is TGTGCCAGCAGTGTCAGGTTCCAAGAGACCCAGTACTTC.

This clonotype was observed a handful of times. The chain uses TRBV15 and TRBJ1-3; 9 bases align to TRBD1. The CDR3 length is 19 residues. The V and J ends lost 2 bases and 2 bases, in that order; junction bases with no gene match: 13. Germline loops: CDR1 LNHNV, CDR2 YYDKDF (reference sequence). The CDR3 here is CATSRPPGTGRNTGNTIYF. In DNA, the CDR3 is TGTGCCACCAGCAGACCCCCCGGGACAGGGAGAAATACTGGAAACACCATATATTTT.

This clonotype was counted at least ten times. J is TRBJ2-7 and V is TRBV5-6; D possibly matches TRBD1 or TRBD2 (5 bases each). Trimming stripped 4 bases from V and 6 bases from J, with 20 bases between. The germline V gene encodes CDR1 SGHDT and CDR2 YYEEEE. CDR3 length: 15 amino acids. In DNA form, the CDR3 reads TGTGCCAGCAGCACCACAGGACTTGATTTCCCCGAGCAGTACTTC. Protein: CASSTTGLDFPEQYF.

In its sample, this clonotype was seen once. The CDR3: CASRHYRGQTGELFF. CDR3 DNA: TGTGCCAGCAGACACTACAGGGGGCAAACCGGGGAGCTGTTTTTT. The chain combines TRBV2 with TRBJ2-2, with TRBD1 identical over 9 bases. V trimming: 6 bases; J trimming: 5 bases; junction bases outside the gene matches: 7. This CDR3 has 15 residues. Germline-derived CDR1 and CDR2 are SNHLY and FYNNEI.

V and J are TRBV7-2 and TRBJ2-3; no firm D call. Per germline, CDR1 SGHTA and CDR2 FQGNSA. V dropped 5 bases and J dropped 4 bases, with 7 bases sitting between them. This CDR3 spans 12 amino acids. CDR3 in amino acids: CASSPGPDTQYF. The CDR3 DNA follows: TGTGCCAGCAGCCCCGGCCCAGATACGCAGTATTTT.

The chain couples TRBV7-6 to TRBJ2-1; D is unresolved. This CDR3 contains 14 residues. Germline V gene data show CDR1 as SGHVS and CDR2 as FNYEAQ. Trimming pared 2 bases from V and 0 bases from J, leaving 5 bases between. CDR3 coding DNA: TGTGCCAGCAGCTTAATCCGCTCCTACAATGAGCAGTTCTTC. Translation: CASSLIRSYNEQFF. Full variable domain (remainder filled in from reference TRBV7-6 and TRBJ2-1): GAGVSQSPRYKVTKRGQDVALRCDPISGHVSLYWYRQALGQGPEFLTYFNYEAQQDKSGLPNDRFSAERPEGSISTLTIQRTEQRDSAMYRCASSLIRSYNEQFFGPGTRLTVL.

The J gene is TRBJ2-7, the V gene TRBV5-6; 10 bases fit TRBD2. Germline V lookup: CDR1 SGHDT, CDR2 YYEEEE. The CDR3 length is 15 residues. V shed 4 bases, J shed 6 bases, and the junction held 10 bases outside the gene matches. CDR3 region: CASSPAGTSAREQYF. The CDR3 DNA reads TGTGCCAGCAGCCCAGCCGGGACTAGCGCACGCGAGCAGTACTTC.

The gene calls are TRBV20-1 and TRBJ1-1; a weak D match, TRBD1 (5 bases). The CDR3 sequence is 13 residues long. Germline V lookup: CDR1 DFQATT, CDR2 SNEGSKA (reference sequence). V was trimmed by 5 bases and J by 10 bases, leaving 20 bases between them. For the CDR3, the DNA is TGCAGTGCTGCTATGGGAGGGCTGGGGGGAGCTTTCTTT. Protein sequence: CSAAMGGLGGAFF.

Only a few counts were recorded for this clonotype. The V call is TRBV2, the J call TRBJ2-3; 7 nucleotides agree with TRBD2. The CDR3 is 17 amino acids. V shed 2 bases and J 0 bases; nucleotides not matched to a gene: 8. Looked up from germline, CDR1 is SNHLY and CDR2 is FYNNEI. The CDR3 DNA reads as TGTGCCAGCAGTGAACCTAGACTAGCAGCTAGCACAGATACGCAGTATTTT. Translating gives CASSEPRLAASTDTQYF.

This clonotype occurred many times. The J gene is TRBJ1-5, the V gene TRBV12-3 or TRBV12-4; perhaps TRBD1 as D (5 bases). The CDR3 sequence is 15 residues long. Trimming stripped 3 bases from V and 0 bases from J, with 9 bases between. In nucleotides, the CDR3 is TGTGCCAGCAGTTTGAGGGGATATAGCAATCAGCCCCAGCATTTT. This encodes CASSLRGYSNQPQHF.

There are a few counts of this clonotype. DNA for the CDR3: TGTGCCAGCAGTGAATTAACGGGGGTGCTAGGTGAAAAACTGTTTTTT. Amino acids: CASSELTGVLGEKLFF. The rearrangement uses TRBV25-1 and TRBJ1-4; D is perhaps TRBD1 (5 bases). The CDR3 extends over 16 amino acids. CDR1 and CDR2 (germline): MGHDK, SYGVNS. V was shortened by 1 base and J by 7 bases, with 16 bases between the two germline ends.

The chain uses TRBV4-2 and TRBJ1-4; TRBD1 matches 7 bases. The CDR3 runs 18 residues. With V trimmed by 0 bases and J by 3 bases, 10 bases remained unmatched. CDR1 and CDR2 from the germline V gene are LGHNA and YNFKEQ. CDR3 loop: CASSQDVPRGIANEKLFF. The DNA of the CDR3 is TGTGCCAGCAGCCAAGATGTCCCCAGGGGGATTGCTAATGAAAAACTGTTTTTT.

The chain recombines TRBV29-1 with TRBJ2-1; possible D gene TRBD1, 6 bases. The V and J ends lost 4 bases and 2 bases respectively, with 12 bases between them. CDR1 is SQVTM and CDR2 is ANQGSEA in the germline V gene. The CDR3 is 14 residues long. This CDR3 is CSVGTGSTYNEQFF. The CDR3 DNA follows: TGCAGCGTTGGAACAGGGAGTACCTACAATGAGCAGTTCTTC.

The V gene is TRBV12-3 or TRBV12-4, the J gene TRBJ1-1; unclear D gene. The CDR3 loop spans 13 amino acids. V lost 4 bases to trimming and J lost 3 bases, with 9 bases between them. The CDR3 nucleotides are TGTGCCAGCAGTTCGGGGTTGGACACTGAAGCTTTCTTT. Translating gives CASSSGLDTEAFF.

This chain links TRBV7-9 with TRBJ1-6; D perhaps matches TRBD1 (6 bases). CDR1 and CDR2 (germline): SEHNR, FQNEAQ (reference sequence). The CDR3 consists of 16 residues. V was pared by 7 bases and J by 8 bases, with 21 bases between. CDR3 nucleotide sequence: TGTGCCAGCACCGCAGGGGAGGGGAGCTCCTATTCACCCCTCCACTTT. Translating it yields CASTAGEGSSYSPLHF.

This clonotype was recorded a few times. CDR3 loop: CASSPGFMYGYTF. The CDR3, as DNA: TGTGCCAGCAGCCCCGGCTTTATGTATGGCTACACCTTC. The chain is built from TRBV12-3 or TRBV12-4 and TRBJ1-2; no clear D. V was trimmed by 6 bases and J by 5 bases, leaving 13 bases between them. CDR3 size: 13 residues.